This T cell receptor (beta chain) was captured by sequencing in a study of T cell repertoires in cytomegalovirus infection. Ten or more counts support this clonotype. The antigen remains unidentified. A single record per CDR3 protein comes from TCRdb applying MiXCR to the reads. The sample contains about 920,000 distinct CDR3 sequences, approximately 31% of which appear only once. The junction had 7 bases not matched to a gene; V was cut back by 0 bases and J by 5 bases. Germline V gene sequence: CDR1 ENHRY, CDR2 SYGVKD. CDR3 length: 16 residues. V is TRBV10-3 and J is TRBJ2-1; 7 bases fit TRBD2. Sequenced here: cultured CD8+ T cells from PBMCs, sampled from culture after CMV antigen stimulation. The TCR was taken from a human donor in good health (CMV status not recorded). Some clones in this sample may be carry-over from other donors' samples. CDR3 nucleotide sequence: TGTGCCATCAGTGAGTCGGGAGCGGGGCTCAACAATGAGCAGTTCTTC. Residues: CAISESGAGLNNEQFF.